A selection of T cell receptor beta chains follows, all from one sample in a study of cytomegalovirus exposure and HLA in healthy donors. Measured with immunoSEQ multiplex PCR; TCRdb has only the in-frame clones, and not every one. The sample carries about 130,000 clones, roughly 80% recorded once. The sequenced material came from PBMCs. Every receptor here comes from a boy younger than 18 in good health and CMV-seronegative. The CDR3 runs from the conserved cysteine through the conserved F or W. A D gene is named only where the DNA matches it firmly. Part of the rows lack a size; the others show once, few, many or a class for expanded clones.

abundance,v_gene,j_gene,d_gene,CDR3nt,CDR3aa
-,TRBV30,TRBJ2-2,-,TGTGCCTGGAGTGTAGTAGGGGGAACCGGGGAGCTGTTTTTT,CAWSVVGGTGELFF
-,TRBV30,TRBJ2-3,-,TGTGCCTGGGGTCGGTTGTACACAGATACGCAGTATTTT,CAWGRLYTDTQYF
-,TRBV5-6,TRBJ1-2,-,TGTGCCAGCAGCTTCGTAGGGACTGCTAACTATGGCTACACCTTC,CASSFVGTANYGYTF
once,TRBV7-9,TRBJ1-1,-,TGTGCCAGCACGACTACCGACACTGAAGCTTTCTTT,CASTTTDTEAFF
-,TRBV27,TRBJ2-1,-,TGTGCCAGCAGTTCCGGGGGATATGAGCAGTTCTTC,CASSSGGYEQFF
-,TRBV7-2,TRBJ2-4,TRBD1,TGTGCCAGCAGCCAAACCAGGACAGGGTACGGCAAAAACATTCAGTACTTC,CASSQTRTGYGKNIQYF
-,TRBV5-1,TRBJ2-7,-,TGCGCCAGCCGAGTAGTGGGCCTCGCCTACGAGCAGTACTTC,CASRVVGLAYEQYF
once,TRBV4-3,TRBJ1-4,TRBD1,TGCGCCAGCAGCATCGGGACAGCTCGGAATGAAAAACTGTTTTTT,CASSIGTARNEKLFF
-,TRBV9,TRBJ2-5,TRBD1,TGTGCCAGCAGCGCCGGGACAGCCCCCGAAGAGGCCCAGTACTTC,CASSAGTAPEEAQYF
-,TRBV13,TRBJ2-7,-,TGTGCCAGCAGCTTATTCCCTAACAGGGAGAGCTACGAGCAGTACTTC,CASSLFPNRESYEQYF
few,TRBV30,TRBJ2-7,TRBD1,TGTGCCTGGATGACAGGGGAATGGCAGGGCGAGCAGTACTTC,CAWMTGEWQGEQYF
few,TRBV2,TRBJ2-5,-,TGTGCCAGCACGTACCAAGAGACCCAGTACTTC,CASTYQETQYF
-,TRBV4-2,TRBJ2-1,TRBD2,TGTGCCAGCAGCCAAGAAGGGACTAGCGGTGAGCAGTTCTTC,CASSQEGTSGEQFF
-,TRBV7-9,TRBJ2-1,TRBD2,TGTGCCAGCAGCTTAGGGGGACTAGCGTTACTTGATGAGCAGTTCTTC,CASSLGGLALLDEQFF
-,TRBV6-1,TRBJ2-7,-,TGTGCCAGCACCAGGCTGGGTAGTCTTTCCGAGCAGTACTTC,CASTRLGSLSEQYF
-,TRBV7-2,TRBJ2-2,TRBD2,TGTGCCAGCAGCCCGGTGTTTAGCGGGAGAGGGAACGGGGAGCTGTTTTTT,CASSPVFSGRGNGELFF
once,TRBV6-1,TRBJ1-5,-,TGTGCCAGCAGTGAAGGAAGCAGGGTATTAGGTAGCAATCAGCCCCAGCATTTT,CASSEGSRVLGSNQPQHF
-,TRBV5-1,TRBJ2-1,-,TGCGCCAGCAGCGAAAGGCCGGGATATTCCTACAATGAGCAGTTCTTC,CASSERPGYSYNEQFF
-,TRBV15,TRBJ1-1,-,TGTGCCACCAGCACTTCGAACACTGAAGCTTTCTTT,CATSTSNTEAFF
-,TRBV7-9,TRBJ1-2,TRBD1,TGTGCCAGCAGCTTAGTGTCGGGACAGGGGGGCATCGGCTACACCTTC,CASSLVSGQGGIGYTF
-,TRBV19,TRBJ1-5,TRBD1,TGTGCCAGTAGTATTAGAGGGACAGGGGACCAGCCCCAGCATTTT,CASSIRGTGDQPQHF
-,TRBV4-1,TRBJ1-4,TRBD1,TGCGCCAGCAGCCAAGACGGGGGACAGGGGGCTTTGAGTGGTGAAAAACTGTTTTTT,CASSQDGGQGALSGEKLFF
-,TRBV5-6,TRBJ1-1,-,TGTGCCAGCAGCCGGGTGGGCACTGAAGCTTTCTTT,CASSRVGTEAFF
-,TRBV7-2,TRBJ2-6,TRBD2,TGTGCCAGCAGCGCGTCACTAGCGGCCTCTGGGGCCAACGTCCTGACTTTC,CASSASLAASGANVLTF
-,TRBV7-9,TRBJ1-1,-,TGTGCCAGCAGCTCCGGGACGCCCACGGGGGGCACTGAAGCTTTCTTT,CASSSGTPTGGTEAFF
-,TRBV9,TRBJ2-1,TRBD2,TGTGCCAGCAGCACTAGCGGGAGCCCCTACAATGAGCAGTTCTTC,CASSTSGSPYNEQFF
-,TRBV29-1,TRBJ2-4,TRBD1,TGCAGCGTGGGGACAGGGGGCAAAAACATTCAGTACTTC,CSVGTGGKNIQYF
-,TRBV19,TRBJ2-6,TRBD1,TGTGCCAGTAGTCCTGGACAGGGCAGCTCTGGGGCCAACGTCCTGACTTTC,CASSPGQGSSGANVLTF
-,TRBV20-1,TRBJ1-1,-,TGCAGTGCCTCATTCGCGCCTGAAGCTTTCTTT,CSASFAPEAFF
-,TRBV5-5,TRBJ1-5,-,TGTGCCAGCAGCTTATCACTTGGCAATCAGCCCCAGCATTTT,CASSLSLGNQPQHF
-,TRBV7-8,TRBJ1-5,-,TGTGCCAGCAGCTTAGATAGTAAGCAGCCCCAGCATTTT,CASSLDSKQPQHF
once,TRBV5-4,TRBJ2-5,-,TGTGCCATGAGACAGGTACTAGGGGCCCAGTACTTC,CAMRQVLGAQYF
once,TRBV27,TRBJ2-5,-,TGTGCCAGCAGTGGGGCGGGATTTCACCAAGAGACCCAGTACTTC,CASSGAGFHQETQYF
few,TRBV19,TRBJ1-1,-,TGTGCCAGTAGTCCCCGGCGGGAAGGGCCTGAAGCTTTCTTT,CASSPRREGPEAFF
-,TRBV27,TRBJ2-1,-,TGTGCCAGCAGGAGTACGGGTTACAATGAGCAGTTCTTC,CASRSTGYNEQFF
-,TRBV6-5,TRBJ1-4,TRBD1,TGTGCCAGCAGTTCAGACAGGGGGGTCCCTCCGTTTTTT,CASSSDRGVPPFF
-,TRBV7-2,TRBJ2-1,TRBD2,TGTGCCAGCAGCTTAGCCCTAGCGGGAGAAATGAATGAGCAGTTCTTC,CASSLALAGEMNEQFF
-,TRBV7-9,TRBJ2-1,TRBD1,TGTGCCTCTAGACAGGGCTGGTCCTACAATGAGCAGTTCTTC,CASRQGWSYNEQFF
-,TRBV21-1,TRBJ2-5,-,TGTGCCAGCAGCTCCCGGCTAGCGGGAGCAAAGACCCAGTACTTC,CASSSRLAGAKTQYF
-,TRBV5-1,TRBJ2-3,TRBD2,TGCGCCAGCAGCCCAGGACTAGCGGGAGCGACAGATACGCAGTATTTT,CASSPGLAGATDTQYF
-,TRBV30,TRBJ1-2,-,TGTGCCTGGAGTGAGGAGGGGGGCTACACCTTC,CAWSEEGGYTF
-,TRBV9,TRBJ2-1,TRBD2,TGTGCCAGCAGCGCCGTAGCGGGAAAAGGCTACAATGAGCAGTTCTTC,CASSAVAGKGYNEQFF
-,TRBV6-5,TRBJ2-3,-,TGTGCCAGCGCCGGGGCGGGGAGCACAGATACGCAGTATTTT,CASAGAGSTDTQYF
few,TRBV5-6,TRBJ1-1,-,TGTGCCAGCAGGCTGGGCCTCATGAACACTGAAGCTTTCTTT,CASRLGLMNTEAFF
-,TRBV5-8,TRBJ2-7,TRBD1,TGTGCCAGCAGCTTTGCCGGGACAGGGTTTTACGAGCAGTACTTC,CASSFAGTGFYEQYF
-,TRBV6-5,TRBJ1-1,-,TGTGCCAGCAGTTACGGTTACGGTGGGAACACTGAAGCTTTCTTT,CASSYGYGGNTEAFF
-,TRBV4-1,TRBJ1-5,-,TGCGCCAGCAGCCAAGTAGCGTATAGCAATCAGCCCCAGCATTTT,CASSQVAYSNQPQHF
-,TRBV14,TRBJ2-7,TRBD1,TGTGCCAGCAGTCCAACAGGGGTCTCCTACGAGCAGTACTTC,CASSPTGVSYEQYF
few,TRBV7-9,TRBJ2-2,-,TGTGCCAGCGGACCGGGGGTAACCGGGGAGCTGTTTTTT,CASGPGVTGELFF